The rows below give T cell receptor beta chains drawn from one sample of a study of graft-versus-host responses after intestinal transplantation. Using immunoSEQ multiplex PCR, the repertoire was profiled, and TCRdb retains in-frame clones only, with some absent. The repertoire holds tens of thousands of clones, with under 95% as singletons. The sample here was PBMCs, taken approximately 97 weeks after intestinal transplant. All receptors come from a human patient who received an intestinal transplant, so some T cells may come from the graft donor. CDR3s include the opening cysteine and the closing phenylalanine or tryptophan. The D gene is left open where the match is weak. A row's size may be missing; if present it is once, few, many or a size class.

>NA|TRBJ2-7|TRBV5-8|NA
CASSASYEQYF
TGTGCCAGCAGCGCCTCCTACGAGCAGTACTTC
>TRBD2|TRBJ2-7|TRBV7-9|NA
CASSASGGYPYEQYF
TGTGCCAGCAGCGCTAGCGGGGGTTATCCCTACGAGCAGTACTTC
>NA|TRBJ1-1|TRBV19|NA
CASRISRGEGINTEAFF
TGTGCCAGTAGGATTAGCCGGGGAGAGGGGATAAACACTGAAGCTTTCTTT
>NA|TRBJ2-7|TRBV7-9|once
CASSNHYEQYF
TGTGCCAGCAGCAACCACTACGAGCAGTACTTC
>NA|TRBJ2-5|TRBV20-1|NA
CSADRGKTQYF
TGCAGTGCTGACAGAGGAAAGACCCAGTACTTC
>TRBD1|TRBJ2-3|TRBV15|few
CATSRDGQGAQYF
TGTGCCACCAGCAGAGATGGACAGGGAGCGCAGTATTTT
>TRBD1|TRBJ2-2|TRBV27|NA
CASSWGTGAPGELFF
TGTGCCAGCAGTTGGGGGACAGGCGCCCCCGGGGAGCTGTTTTTT
>TRBD1|TRBJ2-3|TRBV9|NA
CASSVEGTGGPDTQYF
TGTGCCAGCAGCGTAGAAGGGACAGGGGGCCCAGATACGCAGTATTTT
>NA|TRBJ2-7|TRBV4-1|NA
CASSQEWQEIPYEQYF
TGCGCCAGCAGCCAAGAGTGGCAGGAGATACCCTACGAGCAGTACTTC
>NA|TRBJ2-7|TRBV15|NA
CATSRGGDTVASYEQYF
TGTGCCACCAGCAGAGGGGGGGACACGGTGGCATCCTACGAGCAGTACTTC
>TRBD1|TRBJ2-7|TRBV4-1|NA
CASSPGGQARSYEQYF
TGCGCCAGCAGCCCCGGGGGACAGGCGCGCTCCTACGAGCAGTACTTC
>NA|TRBJ2-2|TRBV6-6|NA
CASSPRDFSGELFF
TGTGCCAGCAGCCCCAGGGATTTTAGCGGGGAGCTGTTTTTT
>NA|TRBJ2-7|TRBV6-5|NA
CASSYRDFGEQYF
TGTGCCAGCAGTTACCGGGACTTCGGCGAGCAGTACTTC
>TRBD1|TRBJ2-7|TRBV19|NA
CASSNLPGQFSYEQYF
TGTGCCAGTAGTAACCTACCGGGACAGTTCTCCTACGAGCAGTACTTC
>NA|TRBJ1-2|TRBV7-6|NA
CASSLVLGGAYGYTF
TGTGCCAGCAGCTTGGTGCTGGGGGGGGCCTATGGCTACACCTTC
>NA|TRBJ2-7|TRBV2|once
CASSEDRLSYEQYF
TGTGCCAGCAGTGAAGACAGATTATCCTACGAGCAGTACTTC
>NA|TRBJ2-7|TRBV9|NA
CASSVDPSGYEQYF
TGTGCCAGCAGCGTAGACCCCTCGGGCTACGAGCAGTACTTC
>TRBD1|TRBJ1-2|TRBV5-1|NA
CASSLEQGADYGYTF
TGCGCCAGCAGCTTGGAACAGGGGGCTGACTATGGCTACACCTTC
>TRBD2|TRBJ2-5|TRBV5-6|once
CASRPSSGGAETQYF
TGTGCCAGCAGGCCTAGTAGCGGGGGGGCCGAGACCCAGTACTTC
>NA|TRBJ1-5|TRBV19|once
CASTPGQINQPQHF
TGTGCCAGTACCCCCGGACAGATCAATCAGCCCCAGCATTTT
>NA|TRBJ2-7|TRBV5-5|NA
CASSLAYPGDYEQYF
TGTGCCAGCAGCTTGGCTTATCCAGGGGACTACGAGCAGTACTTC
>NA|TRBJ1-1|TRBV6-5|NA
CASSYWGNTEAFF
TGTGCCAGCAGTTATTGGGGGAACACTGAAGCTTTCTTT
>NA|TRBJ2-2|TRBV5-1|NA
CASSLDQGGTGELFF
TGCGCCAGCAGCTTGGATCAGGGCGGCACCGGGGAGCTGTTTTTT
>NA|TRBJ1-1|TRBV19|NA
CASSPSLNTEAFF
TGTGCCAGTAGTCCCTCGTTGAACACTGAAGCTTTCTTT
>TRBD2|TRBJ2-7|TRBV6-1|NA
CASSAILAAEQYF
TGTGCCAGCAGTGCCATCCTAGCGGCCGAGCAGTACTTC
>NA|TRBJ1-2|TRBV5-4|NA
CASYSIGGPYGYTF
TGTGCCAGCTATTCTATCGGGGGCCCCTATGGCTACACCTTC
>NA|TRBJ2-7|TRBV10-3|NA
CAILQGNEQYF
TGTGCCATCCTCCAGGGGAACGAGCAGTACTTC
>NA|TRBJ2-2|TRBV7-6|NA
CASSLEAGRNTGELFF
TGTGCCAGCAGCTTAGAAGCGGGCCGGAACACCGGGGAGCTGTTTTTT
>NA|TRBJ1-2|TRBV20-1|NA
CSASGSYGYTF
TGCAGTGCTAGTGGGTCCTATGGCTACACCTTC
>TRBD1|TRBJ1-5|TRBV4-1|few
CASSQTGEGNQPQHF
TGCGCCAGCAGCCAAACAGGGGAGGGCAATCAGCCCCAGCATTTT
>NA|TRBJ2-7|TRBV5-1|NA
CASSLRNPSPYEQYF
TGCGCCAGCAGCTTGCGAAACCCTAGCCCCTACGAGCAGTACTTC
>NA|TRBJ2-2|TRBV5-1|NA
CASSPSRDGTGELFF
TGCGCCAGCAGCCCGAGCCGGGACGGCACCGGGGAGCTGTTTTTT
>NA|TRBJ1-5|TRBV19|NA
CASSIGSGDLGNQPQHF
TGTGCCAGTAGTATAGGCTCGGGGGACCTCGGCAATCAGCCCCAGCATTTT
>TRBD1|TRBJ2-7|TRBV5-4|NA
CASSLPYGTGVSYEQYF
TGTGCCAGCAGCTTGCCGTACGGGACAGGGGTCTCCTACGAGCAGTACTTC
>NA|TRBJ1-5|TRBV19|NA
CASTLREISQPQHF
TGTGCCAGTACTCTCCGGGAAATTAGTCAGCCCCAGCATTTT
>NA|TRBJ2-1|TRBV15|NA
CATSRERTYNEQFF
TGTGCCACCAGCAGAGAAAGAACGTACAATGAGCAGTTCTTC